Listed below are T cell receptor beta chains from one sample, sequenced in a study of T cells in Graves' hyperthyroidism and ophthalmopathy. TCRdb processed the multiplex PCR reads anew with MiXCR; each CDR3 protein has one entry. The sample holds about 660,000 distinct CDR3 sequences, about 45% seen once. Sequencing input: peripheral blood or thyroid tissue (not recorded which). The receptor set was obtained from an adult man with Graves' disease, either hyperthyroidism or ophthalmopathy (not recorded which). CDR3s include the opening cysteine and the closing phenylalanine or tryptophan. A D gene is named only where the DNA matches it firmly. Size values are once, few and many counts, or a class for expanded clones, and some rows have none.

clone_size j_call d_call v_call cdr3_nt cdr3_aa
once TRBJ1-1 - TRBV29-1 TGCAGCGTTGTCTTCCTCACAGGGTCCTCGGCTTTCTTT CSVVFLTGSSAFF
- TRBJ1-2 - TRBV7-2 TGTGCCAGCAGCGTCCCTGCGAACGTCTATGGCTACACCTTC CASSVPANVYGYTF
few TRBJ1-2 - TRBV7-9 TGTGCCAGCAGTTACTCTCGGACCAACTATGGCTACACCTTC CASSYSRTNYGYTF
- TRBJ2-2 - TRBV13 - CASRNGLAGSCFF
- TRBJ1-5 TRBD1 TRBV6-6 TGTGCCAGCAGACAGGGGGCGTACAATCAGCCCCAGCATTTT CASRQGAYNQPQHF
many TRBJ1-2 TRBD1 TRBV29-1 TGCAGCGCCGCAGCCGGGACAGCGGGGGGCTATGGCTACACCTTC CSAAAGTAGGYGYTF
- TRBJ2-7 TRBD2 TRBV9 TGTGCCAGCAGCCCAGGACTAGCGGGGGGTTACTACGAGCAGTACTTC CASSPGLAGGYYEQYF
- TRBJ2-2 - TRBV7-8 TGTGCCAGCAGCTTAGCCTCTAGCGCGGGGACCGGGGAGCTGTTTTTT CASSLASSAGTGELFF
few TRBJ1-2 - TRBV2 TGTGCCAGCAGAGAAGGCAAGGGGCTGGGGTATGGCTACACCTTC CASREGKGLGYGYTF
many TRBJ1-5 TRBD1 TRBV29-1 TGCAGCGTTAGGACAGGTGGGGAGCCCCAGCATTTT CSVRTGGEPQHF
many TRBJ2-5 - TRBV9 TGTGCCAGCAGCGTAGCGGTGGGGGAGACCCAGTACTTC CASSVAVGETQYF
- TRBJ2-5 TRBD2 TRBV7-9 TGTGCCAGCAGCCAAGCAGCGGGGGGACAACAAGAGACCCAGTACTTC CASSQAAGGQQETQYF
- TRBJ1-1 TRBD1 TRBV15 TGTGCCACCAGCAGTCCTAGACAGGGGCCGAACACTGAAGCTTTCTTT CATSSPRQGPNTEAFF
- TRBJ1-4 TRBD1 TRBV5-1 TGCGCCAGCAGCTTTACAGGGGACACCGGGGTGAATGAAAAACTGTTTTTT CASSFTGDTGVNEKLFF
many TRBJ1-3 TRBD1 TRBV29-1 TGCAGCGTTGAGTTGAACAGGGGGGGATCTGGAAACACCATATATTTT CSVELNRGGSGNTIYF
- TRBJ1-2 - TRBV10-3 TGTGCCATCAGTGAATGGACGGGAAGGGGCTACACCTTC CAISEWTGRGYTF
- TRBJ2-5 TRBD1 TRBV10-3 TGTGCCATCAGTGATGCCACCGCAGGGGGCACGGAGACCCAGTACTTC CAISDATAGGTETQYF
- TRBJ2-5 TRBD1 TRBV7-7 TGTGCTAGCAGCTTAGGGGAAGGGACAGGGCGCGAAGAGACCCAGTACTTC CASSLGEGTGREETQYF
many TRBJ1-5 - TRBV10-3 TGTGCCATCAGTGAGTCCCCTAATAGCAATCAGCCCCAGCATTTT CAISESPNSNQPQHF
- TRBJ2-5 TRBD2 TRBV2 TGTGCCAGCAGTCGGGCTAGCGGGACCCAAGAGACCCAGTACTTC CASSRASGTQETQYF
- TRBJ1-6 TRBD1 TRBV9 TGTGCCAGCAGTTCTGCCGGGACAGATAATTCACCCCTCCACTTT CASSSAGTDNSPLHF
few TRBJ1-6 TRBD1 TRBV7-9 TGTGCCAGCAGCGATGGACAGGCAGGATCACCCCTCCACTTT CASSDGQAGSPLHF
- TRBJ2-7 - TRBV7-2 TGTGCCAGCAGCTCCTCGACAGGATCCTACGAGCAGTACTTC CASSSSTGSYEQYF
- TRBJ2-7 TRBD1 TRBV7-3 TGTGCCAGCAGCTTACTGACAGGGGAGACGGGCGAGCAGTACTTC CASSLLTGETGEQYF
- TRBJ1-5 - TRBV24-1 TGTGCCCCCCGTAGTAGGTTTCAGCCCCAGCATTTT CAPRSRFQPQHF
many TRBJ1-5 - TRBV20-1 TGCAGTGCTAGTACCGGGATCGGTGATCAGCCCCAGCATTTT CSASTGIGDQPQHF
- TRBJ2-7 - TRBV10-3 TGTGCCAGCAGTCGACCTGGTAGAGACGGGGTTTCCAACGAGCAGTACTTC CASSRPGRDGVSNEQYF
- TRBJ1-2 - TRBV19 TGTGCCAGTAGTACCGTTACAGAGTCTGTAAACTATGGCTACACCTTC CASSTVTESVNYGYTF
many TRBJ1-5 - TRBV6-1 TGTGCCAGCAGTGGTTTCGATCAGCCCCAGCATTTT CASSGFDQPQHF
few TRBJ1-6 - TRBV7-2 TGTGCCAGCAGCCCCTGGGCGCCCGCCTCACCCCTCCACTTT CASSPWAPASPLHF
- TRBJ1-2 - TRBV14 TGTGCCAGCAGCCAAGATTTCACAGATAACTATGGCTACACCTTC CASSQDFTDNYGYTF
many TRBJ2-2 - TRBV15 TGTGCCACCGGGAGCAGGGGCACCGGGGAGCTGTTTTTT CATGSRGTGELFF
few TRBJ2-7 - TRBV7-9 TGTGCCAGCAGTACCCCGGGGGACTACGAGCAGTACTTC CASSTPGDYEQYF
- TRBJ1-2 - TRBV12-3/TRBV12-4 TGTGCCAGCAGTACAGGGTCTGACCCCTATGGCTACACCTTC CASSTGSDPYGYTF
- TRBJ2-7 TRBD2 TRBV7-9 TGTGCCAGCAGCTCTCAGCGGGGCGGCCACGAGCAGTACTTC CASSSQRGGHEQYF
- TRBJ1-6 TRBD1 TRBV15 TGTGCCACCAGCAGCCAAGATCTCCGGACAGGGACTCAACACTTT CATSSQDLRTGTQHF
many TRBJ2-7 - TRBV29-1 TGCAGCGTTATTGACATTCTCTACGAGCAGTACTTC CSVIDILYEQYF
- TRBJ1-6 TRBD1 TRBV29-1 TGCAGCACCTCCGACAGGGCGAGGAATTCACCCCTCCACTTT CSTSDRARNSPLHF
many TRBJ1-5 - TRBV24-1 TGTGCCACCAGTACCGGGAAGGATAGCAATCAGCCCCAGCATTTT CATSTGKDSNQPQHF
- TRBJ2-7 - TRBV7-9 TGTGCCAGCAGCCTAGGTCAGGGTTCCATCCACGAGCAGTACTTC CASSLGQGSIHEQYF
- TRBJ2-3 TRBD2 TRBV6-5 TGTGCCAGCAGTCCTTTGGGGAGGGTTAGCACAGATACGCAGTATTTT CASSPLGRVSTDTQYF
- TRBJ1-3 - TRBV20-1 TGCAGTGCTTCTGGAAACACCATATATTTT CSASGNTIYF
few TRBJ2-7 TRBD1 TRBV10-2 TGTGCCAGCAGCCGGGGCGGACAGGGAGGCTACGAGCAGTACTTC CASSRGGQGGYEQYF
once TRBJ2-7 - TRBV10-3 TGTGCCATCAGTGAGTCGGGAAACTACGAGCAGTACTTC CAISESGNYEQYF
- TRBJ1-4 - TRBV19 TGTGCCAGTGCCCCCAGCGCAACTAATGAAAAACTGTTTTTT CASAPSATNEKLFF
many TRBJ1-3 TRBD1 TRBV2 TGTGCCAGCAGTCGCGACAGGGAGGATGGAAACACCATATATTTT CASSRDREDGNTIYF
- TRBJ1-3 - TRBV9 TGTGCCAGCAGCGTAGATGCACTGGGCTCTGGAAACACCATATATTTT CASSVDALGSGNTIYF
few TRBJ1-1 - TRBV7-8 TGTGCCAGCAGCTTAGGAGGATACAACCCGAACACTGAAGCTTTCTTT CASSLGGYNPNTEAFF
- TRBJ1-1 TRBD1 TRBV29-1 TGCAGCCTGCTGGGACAGGGGAACACTGAAGCTTTCTTT CSLLGQGNTEAFF
- TRBJ1-2 - TRBV12-3/TRBV12-4 TGTGCCAGCAAGGGAGGGATCTATGGCTACACCTTC CASKGGIYGYTF
- TRBJ1-1 TRBD1 TRBV6-1 TGTGCCAGCAGTGGAAGGGCAGGGGGGAACACTGAAGCTTTCTTT CASSGRAGGNTEAFF